This T cell receptor (beta chain) was recovered during a study of blood T cells in healthy people across ages. Overall study findings and caveats: TCR beta diversity tracked closely with naive T cell percentage.

For this clonotype: Its antigen is undetermined.

It was with a sample-barcoded 5' primer and a J-beta primer mix that a second PCR of about 7 to 12 cycles was run. Tags on each cDNA molecule came from a template-switch adaptor with 12 random nucleotides. TCRdb re-called the 5' RACE reads with MiXCR, one entry per CDR3 protein. This sample has 650,000 to 800,000 distinct CDR3 sequences, with around 42% found just once. Looked up from germline, CDR1 is SNHLY and CDR2 is FYNNEI. The CDR3 totals 18 residues. V shed 8 bases and J 4 bases; nucleotides not matched to a gene: 17. The specimen sequenced was blood. The receptor's source is a man in his 60s in good health. The gene calls are TRBV2 and TRBJ1-3; 10 nucleotides line up with TRBD1. The CDR3: CASLRTVWDRGPGNTIYF. CDR3 nucleotides: TGTGCCAGCTTAAGGACGGTCTGGGACAGGGGACCGGGAAACACCATATATTTT.